This T cell receptor (beta chain) came from a study of T-cell reconstitution after alpha-beta-depleted transplantation in children. Researchers prepared the TCRbeta library using unique molecular identifiers, the study reports. MiXCR was run by TCRdb on the PCR reads, yielding one entry per CDR3 protein. The sample gives some 500,000 distinct CDR3 sequences, about 18% of which show up once; approximately 3% is in the top ten. This clonotype was seen more than once but under ten times. V was pared by 2 bases and J by 7 bases, with 5 bases of the junction left unmatched. Germline V lookup: CDR1 ENHRY, CDR2 SYGVKD. This CDR3 contains 13 residues.

The source material was PBMCs from the stem cell graft donor, sampled from the stem cell graft. This TCR was sampled from a human donor who donated a stem cell graft to a child with acute lymphoblastic leukemia. The rearrangement uses TRBV10-3 and TRBJ2-7; TRBD1 agrees at 7 bases. This CDR3 is CAISEETGLEQYF. CDR3 sequence (DNA): TGTGCCATCAGTGAGGAGACAGGGTTAGAGCAGTACTTC.